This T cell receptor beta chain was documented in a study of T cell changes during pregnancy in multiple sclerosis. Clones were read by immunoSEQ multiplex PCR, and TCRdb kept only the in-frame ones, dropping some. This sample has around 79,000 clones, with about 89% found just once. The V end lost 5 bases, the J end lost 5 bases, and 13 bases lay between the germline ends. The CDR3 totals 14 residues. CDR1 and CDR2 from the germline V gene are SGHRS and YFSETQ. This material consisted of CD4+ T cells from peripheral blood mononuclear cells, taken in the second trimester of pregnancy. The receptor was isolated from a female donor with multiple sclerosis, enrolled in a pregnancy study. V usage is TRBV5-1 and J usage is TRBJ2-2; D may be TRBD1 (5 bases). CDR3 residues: CASSSGSGTGELFF. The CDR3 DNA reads TGCGCCAGCAGTTCAGGGTCTGGAACCGGGGAGCTGTTTTTT.